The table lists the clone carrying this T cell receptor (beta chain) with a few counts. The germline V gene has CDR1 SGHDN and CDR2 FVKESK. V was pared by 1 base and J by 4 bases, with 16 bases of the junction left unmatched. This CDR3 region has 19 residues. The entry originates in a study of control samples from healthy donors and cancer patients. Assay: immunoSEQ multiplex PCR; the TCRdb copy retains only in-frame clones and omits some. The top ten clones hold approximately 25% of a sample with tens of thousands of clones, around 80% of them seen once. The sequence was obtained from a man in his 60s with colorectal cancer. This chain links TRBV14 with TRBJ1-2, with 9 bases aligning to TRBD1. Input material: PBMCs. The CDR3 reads CASSQVLGKAGTGPYGYTF. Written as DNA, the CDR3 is TGTGCCAGCAGCCAAGTATTAGGAAAAGCCGGGACAGGGCCCTATGGCTACACCTTC.